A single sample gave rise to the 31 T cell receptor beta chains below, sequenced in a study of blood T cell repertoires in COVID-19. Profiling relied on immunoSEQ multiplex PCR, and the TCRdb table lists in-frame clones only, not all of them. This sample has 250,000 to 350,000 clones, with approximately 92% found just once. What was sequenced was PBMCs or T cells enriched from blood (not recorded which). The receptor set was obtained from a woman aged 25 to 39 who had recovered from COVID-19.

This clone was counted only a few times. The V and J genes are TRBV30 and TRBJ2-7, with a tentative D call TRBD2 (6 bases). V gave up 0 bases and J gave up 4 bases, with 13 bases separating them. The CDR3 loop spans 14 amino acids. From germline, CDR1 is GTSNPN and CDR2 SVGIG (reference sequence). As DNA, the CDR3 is TGTGCCTGGAGTGTTGCCGCGGCGGGGTACGAGCAGTACTTC. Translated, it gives CAWSVAAAGYEQYF.

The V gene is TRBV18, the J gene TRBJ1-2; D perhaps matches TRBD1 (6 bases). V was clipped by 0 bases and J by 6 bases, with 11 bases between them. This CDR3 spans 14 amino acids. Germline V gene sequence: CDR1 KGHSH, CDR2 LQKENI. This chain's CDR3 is CASSPPGAPNGYTF. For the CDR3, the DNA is TGTGCCAGCTCACCACCGGGGGCGCCAAATGGCTACACCTTC.

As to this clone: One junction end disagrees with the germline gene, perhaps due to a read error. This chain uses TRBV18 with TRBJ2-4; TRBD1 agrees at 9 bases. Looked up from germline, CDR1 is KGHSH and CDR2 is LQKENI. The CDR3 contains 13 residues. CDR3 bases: TGTGCCAGCTCACCGACGCAGGACAGGGGCCCTGGCTTC. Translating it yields CASSPTQDRGPGF. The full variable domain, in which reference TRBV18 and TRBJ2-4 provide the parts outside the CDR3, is NAGVMQNPRHLVRRRGQEARLRCSPMKGHSHVYWYRQLPEEGLKFMVYLQKENIIDESGMPKERFSAEFPKEGPSILRIQQVVRGDSAAYFCASSPTQDRGPGFGAGTRLSVL.

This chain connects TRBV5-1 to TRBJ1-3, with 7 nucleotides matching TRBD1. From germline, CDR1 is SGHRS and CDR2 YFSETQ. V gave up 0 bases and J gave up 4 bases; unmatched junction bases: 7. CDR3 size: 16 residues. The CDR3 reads CASSLEGQRAGNTIYF. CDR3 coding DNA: TGCGCCAGCAGCTTGGAGGGACAGCGAGCAGGAAACACCATATATTTT.

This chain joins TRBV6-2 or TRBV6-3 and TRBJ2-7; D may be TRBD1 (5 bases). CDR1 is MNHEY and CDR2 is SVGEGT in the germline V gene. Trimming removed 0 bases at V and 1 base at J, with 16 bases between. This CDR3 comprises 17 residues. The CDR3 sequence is CASSYSSPGPPSYEQYF. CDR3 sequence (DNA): TGTGCCAGCAGTTACTCGAGTCCAGGGCCTCCTTCCTACGAGCAGTACTTC.

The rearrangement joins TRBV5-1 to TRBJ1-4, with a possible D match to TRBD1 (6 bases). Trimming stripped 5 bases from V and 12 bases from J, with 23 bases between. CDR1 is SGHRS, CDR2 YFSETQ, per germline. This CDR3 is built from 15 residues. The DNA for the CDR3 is TGCGCCAGCAGAAAGGACAGCGGGGCTAGCCGAGAACTGTTTTTT. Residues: CASRKDSGASRELFF.

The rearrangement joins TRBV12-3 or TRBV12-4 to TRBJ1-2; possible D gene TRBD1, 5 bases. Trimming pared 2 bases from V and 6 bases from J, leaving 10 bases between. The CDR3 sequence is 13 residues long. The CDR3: CASSLRSGNGYTF. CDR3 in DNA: TGTGCCAGCAGTTTAAGGTCAGGGAATGGCTACACCTTC.

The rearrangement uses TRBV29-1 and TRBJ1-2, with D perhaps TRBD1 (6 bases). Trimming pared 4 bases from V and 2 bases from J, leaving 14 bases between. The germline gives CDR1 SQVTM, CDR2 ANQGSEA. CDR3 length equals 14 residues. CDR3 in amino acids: CSVGPGGANYGYTF. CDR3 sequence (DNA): TGCAGCGTTGGTCCGGGGGGGGCAAACTATGGCTACACCTTC.

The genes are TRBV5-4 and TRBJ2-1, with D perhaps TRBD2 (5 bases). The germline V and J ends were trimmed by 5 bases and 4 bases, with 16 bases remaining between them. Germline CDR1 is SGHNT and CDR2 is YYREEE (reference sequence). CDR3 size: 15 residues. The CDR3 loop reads CASSFLAEAYNEQFF. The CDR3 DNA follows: TGTGCCAGCAGTTTCCTAGCAGAAGCTTACAATGAGCAGTTCTTC.

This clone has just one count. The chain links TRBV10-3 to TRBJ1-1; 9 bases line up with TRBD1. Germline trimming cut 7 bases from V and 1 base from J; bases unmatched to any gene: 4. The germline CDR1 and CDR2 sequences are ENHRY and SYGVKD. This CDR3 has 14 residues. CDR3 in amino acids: CAITMDRGNTEAFF. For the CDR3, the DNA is TGTGCCATCACTATGGACAGGGGGAACACTGAAGCTTTCTTT.

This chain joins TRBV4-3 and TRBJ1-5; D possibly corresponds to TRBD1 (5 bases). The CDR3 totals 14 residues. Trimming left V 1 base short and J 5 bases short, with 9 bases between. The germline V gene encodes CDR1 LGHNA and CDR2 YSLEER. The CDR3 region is CASSQVEGDQPQHF. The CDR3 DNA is TGCGCCAGCAGCCAAGTTGAAGGGGATCAGCCCCAGCATTTT.

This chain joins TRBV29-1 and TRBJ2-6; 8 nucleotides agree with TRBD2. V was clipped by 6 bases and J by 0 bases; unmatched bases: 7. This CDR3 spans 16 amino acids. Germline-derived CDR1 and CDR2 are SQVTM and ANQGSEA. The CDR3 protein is CSVIRGGNSGANVLTF. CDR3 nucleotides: TGCAGCGTGATACGGGGGGGGAACTCTGGGGCCAACGTCCTGACTTTC.

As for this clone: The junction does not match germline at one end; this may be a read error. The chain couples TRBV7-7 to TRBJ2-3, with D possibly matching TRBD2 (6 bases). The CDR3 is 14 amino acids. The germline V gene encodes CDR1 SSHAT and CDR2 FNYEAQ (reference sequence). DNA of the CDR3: TGTGCTAGCAGCCTGACTAGAGACACAGATACGCAGTATTTT. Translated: CASSLTRDTDTQYF.

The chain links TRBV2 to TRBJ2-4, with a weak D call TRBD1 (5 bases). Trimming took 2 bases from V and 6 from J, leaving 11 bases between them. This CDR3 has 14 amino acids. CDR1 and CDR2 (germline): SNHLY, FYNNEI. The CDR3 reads CASSEQGLGNIQYF. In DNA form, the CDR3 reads TGTGCCAGCAGTGAACAGGGTTTGGGAAACATTCAGTACTTC.

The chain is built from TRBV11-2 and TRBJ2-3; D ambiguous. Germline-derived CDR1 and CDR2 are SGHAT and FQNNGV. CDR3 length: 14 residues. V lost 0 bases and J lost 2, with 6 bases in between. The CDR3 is CASSLEDNTDTQYF. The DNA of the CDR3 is TGTGCCAGCAGCTTAGAAGACAACACAGATACGCAGTATTTT.

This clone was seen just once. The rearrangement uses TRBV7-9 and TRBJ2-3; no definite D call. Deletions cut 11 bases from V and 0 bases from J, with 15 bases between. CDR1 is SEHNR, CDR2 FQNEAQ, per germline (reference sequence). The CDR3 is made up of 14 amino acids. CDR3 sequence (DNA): TGTGCCTCTCAGGCGTCAAGTAGCACAGATACGCAGTATTTT. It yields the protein CASQASSSTDTQYF.

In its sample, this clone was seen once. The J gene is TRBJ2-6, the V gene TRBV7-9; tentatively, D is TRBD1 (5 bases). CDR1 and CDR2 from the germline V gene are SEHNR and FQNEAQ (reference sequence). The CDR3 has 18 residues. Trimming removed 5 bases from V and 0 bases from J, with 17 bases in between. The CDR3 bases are TGTGCCAGCAGCCCCCGACAGTTGGACATCTCTGGGGCCAACGTCCTGACTTTC. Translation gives CASSPRQLDISGANVLTF.

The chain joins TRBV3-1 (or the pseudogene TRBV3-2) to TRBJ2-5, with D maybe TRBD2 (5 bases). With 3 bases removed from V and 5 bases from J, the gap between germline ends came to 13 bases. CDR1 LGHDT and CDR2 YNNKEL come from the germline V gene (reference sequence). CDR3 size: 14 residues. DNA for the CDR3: TGTGCCAGCAGCCACCTCACTAGTCTGGAGACCCAGTACTTC. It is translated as CASSHLTSLETQYF.

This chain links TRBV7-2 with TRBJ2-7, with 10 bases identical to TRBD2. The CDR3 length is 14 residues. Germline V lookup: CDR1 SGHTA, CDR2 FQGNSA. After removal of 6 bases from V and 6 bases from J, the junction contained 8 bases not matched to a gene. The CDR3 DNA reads TGTGCCAGCAGGGATCTAGCGGGAGTGGGCGAGCAGTACTTC. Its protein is CASRDLAGVGEQYF.

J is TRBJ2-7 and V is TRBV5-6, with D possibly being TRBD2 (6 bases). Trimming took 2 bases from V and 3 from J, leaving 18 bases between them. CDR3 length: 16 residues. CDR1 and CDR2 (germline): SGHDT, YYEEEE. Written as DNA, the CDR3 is TGTGCCAGCAGCTTATCAGGCTCCGGGGGATTCTACGAGCAGTACTTC. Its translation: CASSLSGSGGFYEQYF.

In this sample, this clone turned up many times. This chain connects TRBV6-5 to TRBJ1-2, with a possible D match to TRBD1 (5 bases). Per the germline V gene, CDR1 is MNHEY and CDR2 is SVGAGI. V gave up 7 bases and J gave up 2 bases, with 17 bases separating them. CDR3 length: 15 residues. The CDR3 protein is CASTQWGTSNYGYTF. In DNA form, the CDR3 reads TGTGCCAGCACCCAATGGGGGACTTCGAACTATGGCTACACCTTC.

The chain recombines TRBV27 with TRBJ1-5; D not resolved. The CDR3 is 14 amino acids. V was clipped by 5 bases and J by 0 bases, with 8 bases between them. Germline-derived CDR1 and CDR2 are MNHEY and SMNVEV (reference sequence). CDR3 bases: TGTGCCAGCAGTGTAGAGAATAGCAATCAGCCCCAGCATTTT. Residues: CASSVENSNQPQHF.

The CDR3 reads CASSLDGAGNTIYF. In DNA form, the CDR3 reads TGTGCCAGCAGCTTAGATGGAGCTGGAAACACCATATATTTT. This chain connects TRBV7-2 to TRBJ1-3; D uncertain. Germline V gives CDR1 SGHTA, CDR2 FQGNSA. This CDR3 has 14 amino acids. V was shortened by 1 base and J by 2 bases, with 6 bases between the two germline ends.

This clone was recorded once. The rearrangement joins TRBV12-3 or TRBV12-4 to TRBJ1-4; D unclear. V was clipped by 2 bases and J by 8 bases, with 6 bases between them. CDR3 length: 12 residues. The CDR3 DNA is TGTGCCAGCAGTTTAATCGGGGAAAAACTGTTTTTT. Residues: CASSLIGEKLFF.

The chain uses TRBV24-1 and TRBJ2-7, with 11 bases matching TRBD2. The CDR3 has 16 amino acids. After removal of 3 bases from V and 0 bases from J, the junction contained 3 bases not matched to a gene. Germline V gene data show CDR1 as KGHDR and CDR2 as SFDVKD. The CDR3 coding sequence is TGTGCCACCAGTGATCCGGGGACTAGCGGCTCCTACGAGCAGTACTTC. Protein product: CATSDPGTSGSYEQYF.

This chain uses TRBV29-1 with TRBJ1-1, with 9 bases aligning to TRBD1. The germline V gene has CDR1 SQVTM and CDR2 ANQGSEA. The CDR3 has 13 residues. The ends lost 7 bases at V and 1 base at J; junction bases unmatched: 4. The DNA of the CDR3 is TGCAGCGCTGGGACAGGGCAGAACACTGAAGCTTTCTTT. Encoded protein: CSAGTGQNTEAFF.

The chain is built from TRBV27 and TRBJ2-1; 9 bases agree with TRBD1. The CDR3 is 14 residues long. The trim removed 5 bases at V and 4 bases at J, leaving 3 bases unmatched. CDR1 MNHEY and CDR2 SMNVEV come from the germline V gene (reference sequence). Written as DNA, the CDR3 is TGTGCCAGCAGTCCCGGGACAGGGTACAATGAGCAGTTCTTC. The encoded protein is CASSPGTGYNEQFF.

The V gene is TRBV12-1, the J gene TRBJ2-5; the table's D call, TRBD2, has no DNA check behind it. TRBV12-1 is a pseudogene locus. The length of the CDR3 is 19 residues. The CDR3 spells CASSFATSGREGRQETQYF. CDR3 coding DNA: TGTGCCAGCAGCTTTGCGACTAGCGGGAGGGAGGGAAGACAAGAGACCCAGTACTTC.

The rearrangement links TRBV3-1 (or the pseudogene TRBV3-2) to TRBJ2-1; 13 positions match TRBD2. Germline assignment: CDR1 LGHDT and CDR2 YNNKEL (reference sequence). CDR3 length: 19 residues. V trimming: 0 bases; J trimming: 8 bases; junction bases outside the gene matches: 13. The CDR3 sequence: CASSQDGLAGEYWNDEQFF. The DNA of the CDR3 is TGTGCCAGCAGCCAAGACGGACTAGCGGGAGAATATTGGAATGATGAGCAGTTCTTC.

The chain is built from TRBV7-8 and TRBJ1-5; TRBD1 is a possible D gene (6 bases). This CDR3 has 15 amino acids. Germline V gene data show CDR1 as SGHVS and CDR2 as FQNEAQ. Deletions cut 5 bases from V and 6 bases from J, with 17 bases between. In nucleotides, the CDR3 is TGTGCCAGCAGCGCGACAGGTGATCTGGTTCAGCCCCAGCATTTT. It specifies CASSATGDLVQPQHF.

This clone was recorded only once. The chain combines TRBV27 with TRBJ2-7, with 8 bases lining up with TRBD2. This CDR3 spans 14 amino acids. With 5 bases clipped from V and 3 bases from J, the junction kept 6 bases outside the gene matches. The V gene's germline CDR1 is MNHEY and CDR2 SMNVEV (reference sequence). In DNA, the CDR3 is TGTGCCAGCAGTCCAGCGGGAGAAGTCTACGAGCAGTACTTC. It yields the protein CASSPAGEVYEQYF.